Presented here are 9 T cell receptor beta chains from one specimen sequenced in a study of monozygotic twins with inflammatory bowel disease. From its re-call of the 5' RACE reads, TCRdb lists each CDR3 protein once, without DNA. The sample totals roughly 300,000 distinct CDR3 sequences. The sample comprised blood. The receptors here all came from a human donor with ulcerative colitis or Crohn's disease, or a healthy co-twin of an affected twin (not recorded which).

The chain couples TRBV3-1 to TRBJ2-7; TCRdb's assignment of TRBD1 cannot be checked, as there is no DNA. Per germline, CDR1 LGHDT and CDR2 YNNKEL (reference sequence). This CDR3 is built from 16 residues. CDR3 protein: CASSRTRDRVLSEQYF.

The J gene is TRBJ2-1, the V gene TRBV28; TCRdb names TRBD2, which stays unverified in the absence of DNA. This CDR3 has 17 residues. Germline V lookup: CDR1 MDHEN, CDR2 SYDVKM. The CDR3 region is CASSLSSFLSGDNEQFF.

This chain links TRBV12-3 or TRBV12-4 with TRBJ1-2. The length of the CDR3 is 13 residues. The CDR3 reads CASSLSETYSYTF.

This chain uses TRBV7-2 with TRBJ1-4; TCRdb designates TRBD1, a call that cannot be tested without DNA. Germline loops: CDR1 SGHTA, CDR2 FQGNSA. This CDR3 contains 14 residues. CDR3 sequence: CASSYGRDNEKLFF.

The chain is built from TRBV4-1 and TRBJ2-4; no DNA is available, so the TRBD1 call from TCRdb remains unchecked. The CDR3 is made up of 17 amino acids. Germline V gene lookup returns CDR1 MGHRA and CDR2 YSYEKL. CDR3 residues: CASSQGPPRDVKNIQYF.

The chain recombines TRBV2 with TRBJ2-7; the TCRdb D gene call, TRBD2, has no DNA to confirm it. Germline V lookup: CDR1 SNHLY, CDR2 FYNNEI. The CDR3 length is 15 residues. This chain's CDR3 is CASSRLGTLSYEQYF. Full variable domain (missing parts from reference TRBV2 and TRBJ2-7): EPEVTQTPSHQVTQMGQEVILRCVPISNHLYFYWYRQILGQKVEFLVSFYNNEISEKSEIFDDQFSVERPDGSNFTLKIRSTKLEDSAMYFCASSRLGTLSYEQYFGPGTRLTVT.

The rearrangement links TRBV12-3 or TRBV12-4 to TRBJ2-7. This CDR3 comprises 15 residues. The CDR3 spells CASSFSYTSSYEQYF.

The rearrangement links TRBV27 to TRBJ2-5; TCRdb reports TRBD1, a call that lacks DNA to check it against. Germline lookup yields CDR1 MNHEY and CDR2 SMNVEV (reference sequence). The CDR3 covers 13 residues. The CDR3: CASSLMGVETQYF.

This sequence joins TRBV18 and TRBJ1-1. The CDR3 sequence is 14 residues long. CDR1 KGHSH and CDR2 LQKENI come from the germline V gene. The CDR3 spells CASSPHLDGNEAFF.